Listed here are 11 T cell receptor beta chains from one sample, sequenced in a study of cytomegalovirus exposure and HLA in healthy donors. 60 Vbeta and 13 Jbeta primers were used in PCR. Profiled with immunoSEQ multiplex PCR; TCRdb holds only in-frame clones, not every one. The sample yields about 160,000 clones, around 78% seen once. The sequencing input was PBMCs. The receptors were gathered from a woman between 40 and 50 years old in good health and CMV-seronegative.

The rearrangement joins TRBV5-1 to TRBJ2-3; the match to TRBD1 covers 12 bases. After removal of 2 bases from V and 4 bases from J, the junction contained 2 bases not matched to a gene. This CDR3 spans 15 amino acids. The germline gives CDR1 SGHRS, CDR2 YFSETQ. CDR3 DNA sequence: TGCGCCAGCAGCTTCGGGACAGGGGGCGCAGATACGCAGTATTTT. Its translation: CASSFGTGGADTQYF.

The table lists this clone with a count of one. The V and J genes are TRBV10-1 and TRBJ2-2, with a weak D call TRBD1 (5 bases). Germline V gene lookup returns CDR1 WNHNN and CDR2 SYGVQD (reference sequence). The CDR3 sequence is 12 residues long. Trimming pared 8 bases from V and 3 bases from J, leaving 7 bases between. The CDR3, as DNA: TGCGCCAGCCAGGGATACACCGGGGAGCTGTTTTTT. Translating it yields CASQGYTGELFF.

This chain links TRBV9 with TRBJ2-5, with a tentative D call TRBD2 (6 bases). This CDR3 is built from 15 residues. CDR1 SGDLS and CDR2 YYNGEE come from the germline V gene. The V end was cut by 0 bases, the J end by 3 bases, with 12 bases between. This CDR3 reads CASSVVEGREETQYF. The DNA for the CDR3 is TGTGCCAGCAGCGTAGTGGAGGGCCGGGAAGAGACCCAGTACTTC.

This rearrangement joins TRBV15 to TRBJ1-1, with TRBD1 matching 7 bases. V lost 3 bases, J lost 8 bases, and 6 bases stayed unmatched. Germline CDR1 and CDR2: LNHNV and YYDKDF (reference sequence). CDR3 length: 13 amino acids. For the CDR3, the DNA is TGTGCCACCAGCAGGAGGGGGCAGGCGGAAGCTTTCTTT. Translating it yields CATSRRGQAEAFF. Based on the CDR3 plus reference TRBV15 and TRBJ1-1, the full variable domain is DAMVIQNPRYQVTQFGKPVTLSCSQTLNHNVMYWYQQKSSQAPKLLFHYYDKDFNNEADTPDNFQSRRPNTSFCFLDIRSPGLGDTAMYLCATSRRGQAEAFFGQGTRLTVV.

J is TRBJ2-5 and V is TRBV5-1; TRBD2 might be the D (5 bases). CDR1 and CDR2 (germline): SGHRS, YFSETQ. V shed 2 bases and J shed 4 bases, with 15 bases lying between them. The CDR3 has 15 amino acids. The CDR3 DNA sequence: TGCGCCAGCAGCTTTTTATCGGGTGAGGGAGAGACCCAGTACTTC. Translating gives CASSFLSGEGETQYF.

The chain uses TRBV6-1 and TRBJ1-1; 7 nucleotides match TRBD1. This CDR3 is built from 13 residues. Looked up from germline, CDR1 is MNHNS and CDR2 is SASEGT. J was trimmed by 0 bases and V by 6 bases; bases with no gene match: 1. CDR3 region: CASRTGMNTEAFF. The CDR3 nucleotides read TGTGCCAGCAGGACAGGGATGAACACTGAAGCTTTCTTT.

V is TRBV2 and J is TRBJ2-5, with 8 bases identical to TRBD2. CDR1 and CDR2 (germline): SNHLY, FYNNEI. CDR3 length equals 13 residues. Losses at the gene ends were 6 bases for V and 5 bases for J; bases not matched to a gene: 5. CDR3 in DNA: TGTGCCAGCAGCACGGGGGGGCGGGAGACCCAGTACTTC. It translates to CASSTGGRETQYF.

V gene TRBV19 combines with J gene TRBJ1-1; weak D call: TRBD1 (5 bases). In germline, CDR1 is LNHDA, CDR2 SQIVND (reference sequence). V lost 5 bases and J lost 4, with 17 bases in between. The CDR3 extends over 15 amino acids. The CDR3 sequence: CASSRGWRDRTEAFF. CDR3 nucleotides: TGTGCCAGTAGTCGGGGGTGGAGGGATCGCACTGAAGCTTTCTTT. Full variable domain (rest looked up from reference TRBV19 and TRBJ1-1): DGGITQSPKYLFRKEGQNVTLSCEQNLNHDAMYWYRQDPGQGLRLIYYSQIVNDFQKGDIAEGYSVSREKKESFPLTVTSAQKNPTAFYLCASSRGWRDRTEAFFGQGTRLTVV.

This chain uses TRBV25-1 with TRBJ2-1; 9 bases agree with TRBD1. Looked up from germline, CDR1 is MGHDK and CDR2 is SYGVNS. V shed 4 bases, J shed 5 bases, and the junction held 9 bases outside the gene matches. This CDR3 spans 16 amino acids. The CDR3 DNA reads as TGTGCCAGCAGTGCCGATACAGGGGGCAGCCACAATGAGCAGTTCTTC. Translation: CASSADTGGSHNEQFF.

This clone has just a few counts. The chain employs TRBV4-1 and TRBJ2-7, with 10 bases matching TRBD1. CDR1 MGHRA and CDR2 YSYEKL come from the germline V gene. The CDR3 sequence is 18 residues long. With V trimmed by 2 bases and J by 0 bases, 10 bases remained unmatched. The DNA of the CDR3 is TGCGCCAGCAGCCAATACCGACAGGGGGCGATAAGCTCCTACGAGCAGTACTTC. It yields the protein CASSQYRQGAISSYEQYF.

The chain carries TRBV7-9 and TRBJ2-4, with 8 bases matching TRBD1. The ends lost 2 bases at V and 8 bases at J; junction bases unmatched: 5. The CDR3 sequence is 14 residues long. CDR1 is SEHNR and CDR2 is FQNEAQ in the germline V gene (reference sequence). The CDR3 here is CASSLQTGDDIQYF. The DNA of the CDR3 is TGTGCCAGCAGCTTACAGACAGGGGACGACATTCAGTACTTC.